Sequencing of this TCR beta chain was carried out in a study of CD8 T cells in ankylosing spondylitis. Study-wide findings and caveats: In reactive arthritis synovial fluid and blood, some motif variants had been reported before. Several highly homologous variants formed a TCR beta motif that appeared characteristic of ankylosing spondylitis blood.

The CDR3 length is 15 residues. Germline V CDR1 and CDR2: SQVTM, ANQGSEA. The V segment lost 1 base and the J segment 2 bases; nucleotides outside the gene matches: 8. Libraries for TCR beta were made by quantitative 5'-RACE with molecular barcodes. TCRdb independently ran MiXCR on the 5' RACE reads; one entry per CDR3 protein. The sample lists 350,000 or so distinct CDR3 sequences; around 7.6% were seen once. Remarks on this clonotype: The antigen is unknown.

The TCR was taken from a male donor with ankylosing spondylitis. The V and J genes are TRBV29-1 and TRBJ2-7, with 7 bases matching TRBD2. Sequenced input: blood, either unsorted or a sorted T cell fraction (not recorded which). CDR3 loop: CSVEVESGATYEQYF. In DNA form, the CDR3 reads TGCAGCGTTGAAGTCGAGAGCGGGGCTACCTACGAGCAGTACTTC.